The following is a T cell receptor beta chain sequence with its context. The sample comes from a study of control samples from healthy donors and cancer patients. TCRdb's copy holds only in-frame clones and misses some; the assay was immunoSEQ multiplex PCR. The table includes 90,000 to 150,000 clones, about nine tenths detected once. Germline values: CDR1 KGHDR, CDR2 SFDVKD. The trim removed 3 bases at V and 5 bases at J, leaving 7 bases unmatched. This CDR3 is 15 amino acids long. Material: blood. The receptor was derived from a middle-aged man in good health. The rearrangement links TRBV24-1 to TRBJ2-7; TRBD1 agrees at 9 bases. Here the CDR3 DNA reads TGTGCCACCAGTGATCCCGGGACAGGGAAGGACGAGCAGTACTTC. Protein: CATSDPGTGKDEQYF.